This TCR beta chain was observed in a study of early T cells in non-severe SARS-CoV-2 infection (TCRdb year 2021). Regarding the study in general: Because TCR sequencing was done on bulk RNA from unsorted whole blood, the alpha and beta chains could not be paired.

This was a case-control study nested in a cohort of healthcare workers in London, UK, who had nasopharyngeal swab PCR tests and blood samples taken every week. Healthcare workers were enrolled in the week of the UK lockdown, from 23 to 31 March 2020, and were followed every week for up to roughly 16 weeks. Library preparation was by 5' RACE. Data came from a NextSeq 500. In the TCR library protocol, unique molecular identifiers were attached to individual cDNA molecules to correct for PCR bias and sequencing error. TCR alpha and beta chains were both sequenced, and the abundances of alpha and beta sequences in each sample were closely correlated with each other. Under the source paper's analysis protocol: Decombinator V4 was used to annotate TCR sequences for V gene, J gene and CDR3. Expanded TCRs were defined as changing significantly between any two time points under a Poisson model with p below 0.0001. TCR abundances were normalised to the total number of TCRs sequenced per sample and were expressed as counts per million. TRAV1-2 paired with TRAJ12, TRAJ20 or TRAJ33 defined MAIT TCRs, while TRAV10 paired with TRAJ18 defined iNKT TCRs. VDJdb, accessed 1 November 2021, was searched for CMV, EBV and SARS-CoV-2 annotated TCRs, excluding TCRs annotated for multiple antigens. TCRdb's own reprocessing of the public reads used fastp at Q25 and MiXCR and kept productive beta chains. Rows are combined by CDR3 protein, so each entry shows the most common genes and DNA. The V and J calls and clone size are TCRdb's, not the authors'. Recorded for this sample are approximately 110,000 distinct CDR3 sequences; 14% to 15% of them occurred a single time. 21% of the sample goes to the ten largest clones.

V loses 0 bases at its end and J loses 5 bases; junction bases beyond the gene matches: 1. CDR1 is given as ENHRY and CDR2 as SYGVKD, both from the germline V gene. Including cysteine and phenylalanine, the CDR3 has 15 amino acids. Only the CDR3 portion is preserved as DNA: 45 bases, with reading frame beginning at the first base. As concerns this clonotype: Its antigen is still unknown. Base qualities are not recorded, but no much larger clone differs from it by a single base.

What the work shows at the level of the full study, not this receptor alone: VDJdb matching was skewed toward anti-spike CD8 responses, so virus-specific expansions were likely underestimated and private and CD4 specificities were missed.

The sequence links TRBV10-3 to TRBJ1-4, with TRBD1 matching 9 junction bases. The TCR comes from an adult who was a healthcare worker with PCR-confirmed SARS-CoV-2 infection or an uninfected control (not recorded which). Sequencing input: whole blood. The DNA sequence reads TGTGCCATCAGTGAGTCCGGGACAGGGAATGAAAAACTGTTTTTT. Protein translation: CAISESGTGNEKLFF.